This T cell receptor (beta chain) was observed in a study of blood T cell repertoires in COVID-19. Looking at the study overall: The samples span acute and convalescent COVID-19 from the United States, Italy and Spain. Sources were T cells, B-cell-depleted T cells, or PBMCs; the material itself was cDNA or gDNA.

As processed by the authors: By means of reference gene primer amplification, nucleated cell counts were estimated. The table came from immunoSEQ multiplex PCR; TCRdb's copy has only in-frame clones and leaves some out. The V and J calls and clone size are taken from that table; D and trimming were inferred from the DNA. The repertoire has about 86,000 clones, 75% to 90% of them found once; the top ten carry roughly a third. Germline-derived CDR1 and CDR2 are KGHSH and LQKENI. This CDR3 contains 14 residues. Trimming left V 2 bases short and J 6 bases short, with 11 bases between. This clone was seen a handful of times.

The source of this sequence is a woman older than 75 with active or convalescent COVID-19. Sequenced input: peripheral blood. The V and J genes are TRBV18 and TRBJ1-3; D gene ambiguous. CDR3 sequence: CASSPVLAENTIYF. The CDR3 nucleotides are TGTGCCAGCTCACCAGTCTTGGCGGAAAACACCATATATTTT.